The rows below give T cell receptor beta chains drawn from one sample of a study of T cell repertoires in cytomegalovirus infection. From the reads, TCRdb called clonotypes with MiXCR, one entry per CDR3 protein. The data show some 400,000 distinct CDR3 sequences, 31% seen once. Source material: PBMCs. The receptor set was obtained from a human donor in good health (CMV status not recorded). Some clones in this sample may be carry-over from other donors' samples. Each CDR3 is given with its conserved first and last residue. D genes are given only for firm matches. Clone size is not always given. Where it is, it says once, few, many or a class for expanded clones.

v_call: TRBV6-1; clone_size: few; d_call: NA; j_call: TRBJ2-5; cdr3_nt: TGTGCCAGCAGCAGAGTGGGGGATCTTGAGACCCAGTACTTC; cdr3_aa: CASSRVGDLETQYF
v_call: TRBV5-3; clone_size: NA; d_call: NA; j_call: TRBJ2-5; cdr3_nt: TGTGCCAGCAGCTTGGGTGCTTGGGAGACCCAGTACTTC; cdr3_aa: CASSLGAWETQYF
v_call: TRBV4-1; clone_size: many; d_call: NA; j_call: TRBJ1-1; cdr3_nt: TGCGCCAGCAGCCAGCGGACAGCGAACACTGAAGCTTTCTTT; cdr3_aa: CASSQRTANTEAFF
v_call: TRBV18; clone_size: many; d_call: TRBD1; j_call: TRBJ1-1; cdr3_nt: TGTGCCAGCTCACGGGACAGGTTGAACACTGAAGCTTTCTTT; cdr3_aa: CASSRDRLNTEAFF
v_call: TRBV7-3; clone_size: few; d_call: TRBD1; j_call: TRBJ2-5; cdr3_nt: TGTGCCAGCAGCGCGGACAGGGAGGAGACCCAGTACTTC; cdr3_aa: CASSADREETQYF
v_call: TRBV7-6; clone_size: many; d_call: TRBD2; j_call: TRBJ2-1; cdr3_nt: TGTGCCAGCAGCTCGGGACTAGAGGGTGTTTTGTTCTTC; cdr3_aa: CASSSGLEGVLFF
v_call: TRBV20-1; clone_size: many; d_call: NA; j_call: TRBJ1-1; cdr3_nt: TGCAGTGCTAGAGAGGGAGGCTGGGGGGGAAACACTGAAGCTTTCTTT; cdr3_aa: CSAREGGWGGNTEAFF
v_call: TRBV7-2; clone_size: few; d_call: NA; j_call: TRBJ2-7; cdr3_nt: TGTGCCAGCAGCCTCACGGACCGGTCCTCCTACGAGCAGTACTTC; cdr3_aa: CASSLTDRSSYEQYF
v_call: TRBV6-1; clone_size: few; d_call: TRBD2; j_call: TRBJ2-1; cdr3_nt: TGTGCCAGCAGTGACGGACTAGCGGGGGTCGATGAGCAGTTCTTC; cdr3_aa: CASSDGLAGVDEQFF
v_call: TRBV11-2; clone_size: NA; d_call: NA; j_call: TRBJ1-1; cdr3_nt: TGTGCCAGCAGCTTATACGGGGCCCAGAACACTGAAGCTTTCTTT; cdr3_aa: CASSLYGAQNTEAFF
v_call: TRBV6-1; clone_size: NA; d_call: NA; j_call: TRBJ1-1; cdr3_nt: TGTGCCAGCAGTATCCAGGTTTCGGGGGCCAGCAGTAGAGACACTGAAGCTTTCTTT; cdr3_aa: CASSIQVSGASSRDTEAFF
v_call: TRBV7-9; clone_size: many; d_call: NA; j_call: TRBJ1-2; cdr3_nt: TGTGCCAGCAGCCAACCTAACTATGGCTACACCTTC; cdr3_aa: CASSQPNYGYTF
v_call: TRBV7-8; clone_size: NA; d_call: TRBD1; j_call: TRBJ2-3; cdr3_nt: TGTGCCAGCAGCTCTTTCCCCGACAGGGGCTTCACAGATACGCAGTATTTT; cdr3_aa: CASSSFPDRGFTDTQYF
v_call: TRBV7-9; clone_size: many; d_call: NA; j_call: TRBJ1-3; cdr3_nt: TGTGCCAGCAGCTTATTATCCGCGCAGTGGGATTATGGAAACACCATATATTTT; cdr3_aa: CASSLLSAQWDYGNTIYF
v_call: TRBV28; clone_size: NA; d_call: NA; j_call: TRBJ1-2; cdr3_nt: TGTGCCAGCAGCCCCCGGGGGCCCTATGGCTACACCTTC; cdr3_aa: CASSPRGPYGYTF
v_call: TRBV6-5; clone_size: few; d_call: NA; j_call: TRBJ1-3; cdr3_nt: TGTGCCAGCAGAGGTGACGCAGGGAACACGAACACCATATATTTT; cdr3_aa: CASRGDAGNTNTIYF
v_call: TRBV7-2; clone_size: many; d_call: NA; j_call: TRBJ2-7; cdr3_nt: TGTGCCAGCAGCTTGGGTCAGGGTGTCGGCGAGCAGTACTTC; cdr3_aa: CASSLGQGVGEQYF
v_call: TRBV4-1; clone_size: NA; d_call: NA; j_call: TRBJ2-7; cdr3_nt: TGCGCCAGCAGCCAAGCTCCGGTGGGTCGGAACGAGCAGTACTTC; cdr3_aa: CASSQAPVGRNEQYF
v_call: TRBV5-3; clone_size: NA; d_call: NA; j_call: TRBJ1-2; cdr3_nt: TGTGCCAGCAGCGCGGACATCTCCTATGGCTACACCTTC; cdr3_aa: CASSADISYGYTF
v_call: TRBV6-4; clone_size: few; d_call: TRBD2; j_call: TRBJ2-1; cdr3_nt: TGTGCCAGCAGCCAAGGAAGTGGGGGGGGGACTTACAATGAGCAGTTCTTC; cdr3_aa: CASSQGSGGGTYNEQFF
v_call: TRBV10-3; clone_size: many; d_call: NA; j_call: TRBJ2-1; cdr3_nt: TGTGCCATCAGTGAGGGGGGGACAGAGACGAAGAATGAGCAGTTCTTC; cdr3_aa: CAISEGGTETKNEQFF
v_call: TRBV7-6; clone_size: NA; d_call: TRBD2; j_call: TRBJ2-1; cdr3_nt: TGTGCCAGCAGCTTTTTTCGGCGGGGGAGCTCCTACAATGAGCAGTTCTTC; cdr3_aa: CASSFFRRGSSYNEQFF
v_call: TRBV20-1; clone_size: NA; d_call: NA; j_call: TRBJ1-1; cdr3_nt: TGCAGTGCTAGTATCAGGAACACTGAAGCTTTCTTT; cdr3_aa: CSASIRNTEAFF
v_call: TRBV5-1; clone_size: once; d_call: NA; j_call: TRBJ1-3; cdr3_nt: TGCGCCAGCAGCTCGTCCGGGTCTGGAAACACCATATATTTT; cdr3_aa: CASSSSGSGNTIYF
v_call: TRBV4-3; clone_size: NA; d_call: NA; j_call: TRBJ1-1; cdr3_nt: TGCGCCAGCAGCCCGGAGACAGATATGAACACTGAAGCTTTCTTT; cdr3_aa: CASSPETDMNTEAFF
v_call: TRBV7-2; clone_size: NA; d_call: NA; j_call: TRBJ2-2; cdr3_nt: TGTGCCAGCAGCTTAGAGTTGGCGGCGAACACCGGGGAGCTGTTTTTT; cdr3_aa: CASSLELAANTGELFF
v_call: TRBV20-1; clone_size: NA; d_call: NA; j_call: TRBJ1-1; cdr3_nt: TGCAGTGCTACCACCGTGGGAGGAGTGAACACTGAAGCTTTCTTT; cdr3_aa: CSATTVGGVNTEAFF
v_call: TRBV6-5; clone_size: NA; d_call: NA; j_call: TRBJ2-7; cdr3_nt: TGTGCCAGCAGTTTGCCAGGGGGGGGATCGCGTCCGCTTTACGAGCAGTACTTC; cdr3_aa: CASSLPGGGSRPLYEQYF
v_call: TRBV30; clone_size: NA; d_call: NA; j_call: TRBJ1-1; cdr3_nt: TGTGCCTGCCCCTCAAAGGGACCCACAGTCGACACTGAAGCTTTCTTT; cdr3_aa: CACPSKGPTVDTEAFF
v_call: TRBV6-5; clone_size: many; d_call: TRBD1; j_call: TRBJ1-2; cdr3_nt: TGTGCCAGCAGTTACTCCGGTCGACAGGGAAGCTATGGCTACACCTTC; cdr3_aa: CASSYSGRQGSYGYTF
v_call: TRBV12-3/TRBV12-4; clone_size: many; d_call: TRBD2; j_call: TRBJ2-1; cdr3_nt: TGTGCCAGCAGCCTAGGGACTAGCGGGAATGAGCAGTTCTTC; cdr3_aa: CASSLGTSGNEQFF
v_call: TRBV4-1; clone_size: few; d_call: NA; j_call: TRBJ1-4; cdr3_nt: TGCGCCAGCAGCCAATTGACCGGTGAAAAACTGTTTTTT; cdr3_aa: CASSQLTGEKLFF
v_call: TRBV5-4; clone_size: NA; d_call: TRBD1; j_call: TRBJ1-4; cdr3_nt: TGTGCCAGCAGCCCGGGACAGGTGAGGGAAAAACTGTTTTTT; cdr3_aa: CASSPGQVREKLFF
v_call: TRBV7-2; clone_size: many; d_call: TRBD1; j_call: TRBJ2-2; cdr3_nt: TGTGCCAGCAGCAAGGACAGGGTATCAACCGGGGAGCTGTTTTTT; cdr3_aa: CASSKDRVSTGELFF
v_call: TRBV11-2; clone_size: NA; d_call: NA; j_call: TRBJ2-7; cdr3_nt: TGTGCCAGCAGCCCCGGGACGGCTGAGCAGTACTTC; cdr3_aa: CASSPGTAEQYF
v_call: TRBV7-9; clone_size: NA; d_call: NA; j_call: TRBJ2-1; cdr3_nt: TGTGCCAGCAGCCTCCTAGGAGTTTTCGGAGACAATGAGCAGTTCTTC; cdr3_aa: CASSLLGVFGDNEQFF
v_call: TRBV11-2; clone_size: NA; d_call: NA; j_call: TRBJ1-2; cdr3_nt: TGTGCCAGCAGCCCTGACAGGAGCAATGGCTACACCTTC; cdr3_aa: CASSPDRSNGYTF
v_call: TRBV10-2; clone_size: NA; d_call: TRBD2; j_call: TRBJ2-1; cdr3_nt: TGCGCCAGTAGTAGCGGGGGTGCGCAGTTCTTC; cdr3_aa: CASSSGGAQFF
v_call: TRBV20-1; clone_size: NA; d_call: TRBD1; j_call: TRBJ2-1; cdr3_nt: TGCAGTGCTAGGAGGACAGGGTCCTACAATGAGCAGTTCTTC; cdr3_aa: CSARRTGSYNEQFF
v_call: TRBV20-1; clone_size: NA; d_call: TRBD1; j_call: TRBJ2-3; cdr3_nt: TGCAGTGCCACCCGGACAGGGGGGGGCACAGATACGCAGTATTTT; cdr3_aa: CSATRTGGGTDTQYF
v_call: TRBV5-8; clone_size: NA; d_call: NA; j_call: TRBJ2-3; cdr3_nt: TGTGCCAGCAGCTTAGGCGAACTCAGGTCAGATACGCAGTATTTT; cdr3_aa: CASSLGELRSDTQYF
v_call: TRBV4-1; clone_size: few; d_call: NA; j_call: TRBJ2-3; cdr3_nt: TGCGCCAGCAGCCCCCTTCTGCAGGGGTTAAGCACAGATACGCAGTATTTT; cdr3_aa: CASSPLLQGLSTDTQYF
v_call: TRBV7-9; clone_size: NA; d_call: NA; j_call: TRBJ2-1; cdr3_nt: TGTGCCAGCAGCTTGGAGGTAGGGTCCAATGAGCAGTTCTTC; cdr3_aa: CASSLEVGSNEQFF
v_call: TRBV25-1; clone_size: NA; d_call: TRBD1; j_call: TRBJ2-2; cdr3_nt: TGTGCCAGCAGCCCGCCCCCCGACAGGGTAAAGAACACCGGGGAGCTGTTTTTT; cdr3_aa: CASSPPPDRVKNTGELFF
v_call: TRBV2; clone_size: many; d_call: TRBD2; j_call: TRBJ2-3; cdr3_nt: TGTGCCAGCAGTGACCGCTCTGGCGGGGGGGCCACAGATACGCAGTATTTT; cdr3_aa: CASSDRSGGGATDTQYF
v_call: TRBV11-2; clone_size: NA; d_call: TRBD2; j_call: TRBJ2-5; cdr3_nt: TGTGCCAGCAGCTTCGGACTAGCGGGCCCCCAAGAGACCCAGTACTTC; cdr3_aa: CASSFGLAGPQETQYF
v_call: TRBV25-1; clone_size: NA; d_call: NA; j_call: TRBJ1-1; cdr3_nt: TGTGCCAGCAGAAGGACGGAGGACCCTGAAGCTTTCTGG; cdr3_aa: CASRRTEDPEAFW